A single T cell receptor beta chain is shown here with its context. Its target is not known. The entry originates in a study of T cell repertoires in cytomegalovirus infection. Looking at the study overall: HLA-C-restricted CMV epitopes, recently identified, and well-studied HLA-B-restricted ones were used by the study. Matching HLA type and CMV infection were both indicated by public TCR beta signatures. Findings and limits, study-wide: Totalled public TCR beta family frequency picked out people who carried CMV plus the relevant HLA.

TCRdb redid the calling of the reads with MiXCR, one entry per CDR3 protein. Among 700,000 to 900,000 distinct CDR3 sequences listed, about 27% were seen once. CDR3 size: 14 residues. Per germline, CDR1 LNHDA and CDR2 SQIVND (reference sequence). Trimming removed 5 bases from V and 0 bases from J, with 11 bases in between. The source material was cultured CD8+ T cells from PBMCs, sampled from culture after CMV antigen stimulation. The rearrangement uses TRBV19 and TRBJ2-7; D gene unclear. The sequence was obtained from a human donor in good health (CMV status not recorded). Some clones in this sample may be carry-over from other donors' samples. The CDR3 reads CASSAAGYSYEQYF. CDR3 bases: TGTGCCAGTAGTGCGGCAGGCTACTCCTACGAGCAGTACTTC.